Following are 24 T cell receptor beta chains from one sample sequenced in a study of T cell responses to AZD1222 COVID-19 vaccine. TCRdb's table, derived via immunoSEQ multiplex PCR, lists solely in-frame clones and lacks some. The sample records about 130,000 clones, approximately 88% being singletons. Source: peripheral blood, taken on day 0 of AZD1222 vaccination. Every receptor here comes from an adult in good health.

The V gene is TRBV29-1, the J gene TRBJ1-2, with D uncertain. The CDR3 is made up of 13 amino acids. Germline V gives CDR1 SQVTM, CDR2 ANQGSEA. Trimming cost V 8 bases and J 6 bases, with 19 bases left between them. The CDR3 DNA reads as TGCAGCTTCCACAGAGGGTTCCTTGATGGCTACACCTTC. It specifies CSFHRGFLDGYTF.

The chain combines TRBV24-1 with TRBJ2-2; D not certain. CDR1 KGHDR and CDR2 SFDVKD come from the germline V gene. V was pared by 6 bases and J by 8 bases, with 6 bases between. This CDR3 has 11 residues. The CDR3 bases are TGTGCCACCAGTTACGCAGGGGAGCTGTTTTTT. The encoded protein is CATSYAGELFF.

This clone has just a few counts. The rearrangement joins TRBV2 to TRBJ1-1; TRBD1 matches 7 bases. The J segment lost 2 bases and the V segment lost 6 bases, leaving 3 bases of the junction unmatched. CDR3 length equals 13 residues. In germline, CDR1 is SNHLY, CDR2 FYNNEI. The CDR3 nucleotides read TGTGCCAGCAGCTACAGGGGAAACACTGAAGCTTTCTTT. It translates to CASSYRGNTEAFF.

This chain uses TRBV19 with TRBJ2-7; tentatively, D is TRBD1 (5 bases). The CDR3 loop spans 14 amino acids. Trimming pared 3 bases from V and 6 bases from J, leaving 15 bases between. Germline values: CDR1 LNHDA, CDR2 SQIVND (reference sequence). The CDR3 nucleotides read TGTGCCAGTAGTATTGGTGCAGGGCCGGGCGAGCAGTACTTC. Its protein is CASSIGAGPGEQYF.

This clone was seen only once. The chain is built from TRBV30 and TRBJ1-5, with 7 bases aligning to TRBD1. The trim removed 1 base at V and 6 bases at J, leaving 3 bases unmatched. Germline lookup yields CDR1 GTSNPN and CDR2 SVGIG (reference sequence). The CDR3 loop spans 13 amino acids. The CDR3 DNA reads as TGTGCCTGGAGTGACAGGGGTGGTCAGCCCCAGCATTTT. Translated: CAWSDRGGQPQHF.

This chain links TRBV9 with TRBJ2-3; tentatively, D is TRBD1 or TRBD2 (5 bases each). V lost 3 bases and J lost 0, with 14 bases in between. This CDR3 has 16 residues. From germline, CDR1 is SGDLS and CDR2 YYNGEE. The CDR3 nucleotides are TGTGCCAGCAGCGCCTGGGACGGAACTAGCACAGATACGCAGTATTTT. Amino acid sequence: CASSAWDGTSTDTQYF. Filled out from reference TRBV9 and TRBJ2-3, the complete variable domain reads DSGVTQTPKHLITATGQRVTLRCSPRSGDLSVYWYQQSLDQGLQFLIQYYNGEERAKGNILERFSAQQFPDLHSELNLSSLELGDSALYFCASSAWDGTSTDTQYFGPGTRLTVL.

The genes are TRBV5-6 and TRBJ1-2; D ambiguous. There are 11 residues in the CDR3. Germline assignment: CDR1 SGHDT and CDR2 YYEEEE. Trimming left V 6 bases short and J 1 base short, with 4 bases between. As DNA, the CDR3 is TGTGCCAGCACCGGTAACTATGGCTACACCTTC. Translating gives CASTGNYGYTF.

CDR3: CASSVEAEETQYF. The CDR3, as DNA: TGTGCCAGCAGCGTAGAGGCGGAAGAGACCCAGTACTTC. The V and J genes are TRBV9 and TRBJ2-5; D is uncertain. Trimming took off 0 bases at V and 3 bases at J, with 6 bases between the two ends. Germline V gives CDR1 SGDLS, CDR2 YYNGEE. The CDR3 is 13 amino acids.

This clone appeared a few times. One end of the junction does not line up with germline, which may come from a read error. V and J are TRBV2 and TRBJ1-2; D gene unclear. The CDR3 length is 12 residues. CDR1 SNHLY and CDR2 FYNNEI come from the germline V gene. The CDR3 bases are TGTGCCAGCAGTGAAAATAACCCTAGCCCAATTTTC. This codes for CASSENNPSPIF.

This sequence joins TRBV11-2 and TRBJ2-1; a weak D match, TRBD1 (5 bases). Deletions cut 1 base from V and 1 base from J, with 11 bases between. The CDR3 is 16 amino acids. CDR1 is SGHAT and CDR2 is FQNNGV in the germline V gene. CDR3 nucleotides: TGTGCCAGCAGCTTAGGGTGGGGCCCTTCCTACAATGAGCAGTTCTTC. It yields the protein CASSLGWGPSYNEQFF.

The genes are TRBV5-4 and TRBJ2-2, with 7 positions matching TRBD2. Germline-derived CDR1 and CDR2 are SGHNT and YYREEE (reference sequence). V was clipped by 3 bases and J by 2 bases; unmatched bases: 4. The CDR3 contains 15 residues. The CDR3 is CASSSKRGNTGELFF. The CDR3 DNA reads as TGTGCCAGCAGCTCAAAGCGGGGAAACACCGGGGAGCTGTTTTTT.

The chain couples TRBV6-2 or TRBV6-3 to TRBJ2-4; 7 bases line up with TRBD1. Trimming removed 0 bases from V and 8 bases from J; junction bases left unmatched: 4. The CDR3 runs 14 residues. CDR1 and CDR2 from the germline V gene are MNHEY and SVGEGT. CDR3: CASSYSTGLYIQYF. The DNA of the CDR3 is TGTGCCAGCAGTTACTCGACAGGGTTATACATTCAGTACTTC.

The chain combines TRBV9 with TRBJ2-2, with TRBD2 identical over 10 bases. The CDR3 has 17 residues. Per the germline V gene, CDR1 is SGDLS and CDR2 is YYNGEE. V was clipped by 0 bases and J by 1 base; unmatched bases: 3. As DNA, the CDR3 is TGTGCCAGCAGCGTAGATCCTAGCGGGGGGAACACCGGGGAGCTGTTTTTT. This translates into CASSVDPSGGNTGELFF.

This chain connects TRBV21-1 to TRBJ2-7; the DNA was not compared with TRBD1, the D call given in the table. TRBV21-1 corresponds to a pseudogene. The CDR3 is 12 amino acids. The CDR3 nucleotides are TGTGCCAGCAAGGACAGTTACTACGAGCAGTACTTC. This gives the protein CASKDSYYEQYF.

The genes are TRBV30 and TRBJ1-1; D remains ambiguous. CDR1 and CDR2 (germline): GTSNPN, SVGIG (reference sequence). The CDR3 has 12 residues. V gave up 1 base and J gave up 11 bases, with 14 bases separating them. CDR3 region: CAWSGQRPWAFF. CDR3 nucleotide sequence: TGTGCCTGGAGTGGGCAGAGACCCTGGGCTTTCTTT.

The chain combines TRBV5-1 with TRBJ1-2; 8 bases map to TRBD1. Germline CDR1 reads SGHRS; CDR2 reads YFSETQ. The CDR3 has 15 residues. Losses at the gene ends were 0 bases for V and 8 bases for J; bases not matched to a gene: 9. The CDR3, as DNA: TGCGCCAGCAGCTTGGCAATTGGGCAGGGGGCAGGCTACACCTTC. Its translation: CASSLAIGQGAGYTF.

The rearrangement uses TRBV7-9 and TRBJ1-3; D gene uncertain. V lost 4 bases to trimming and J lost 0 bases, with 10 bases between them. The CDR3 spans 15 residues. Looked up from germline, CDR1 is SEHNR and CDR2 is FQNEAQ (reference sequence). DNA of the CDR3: TGTGCCAGCAGCTCAACCGAGAGCTCTGGAAACACCATATATTTT. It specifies CASSSTESSGNTIYF.

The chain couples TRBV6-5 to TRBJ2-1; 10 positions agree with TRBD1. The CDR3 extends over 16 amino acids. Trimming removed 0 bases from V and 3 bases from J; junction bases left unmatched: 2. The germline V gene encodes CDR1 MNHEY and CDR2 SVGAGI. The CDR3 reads CASSYSRTGGYNEQFF. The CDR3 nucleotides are TGTGCCAGCAGTTACTCGAGGACAGGGGGCTACAATGAGCAGTTCTTC.

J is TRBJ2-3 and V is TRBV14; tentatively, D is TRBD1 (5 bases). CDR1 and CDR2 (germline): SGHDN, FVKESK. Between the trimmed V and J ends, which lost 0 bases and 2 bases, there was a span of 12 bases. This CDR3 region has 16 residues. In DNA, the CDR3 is TGTGCCAGCAGCCAAGAGGGAAGCAGGGCCACAGATACGCAGTATTTT. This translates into CASSQEGSRATDTQYF. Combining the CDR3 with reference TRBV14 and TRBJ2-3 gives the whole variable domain EAGVTQFPSHSVIEKGQTVTLRCDPISGHDNLYWYRRVMGKEIKFLLHFVKESKQDESGMPNNRFLAERTGGTYSTLKVQPAELEDSGVYFCASSQEGSRATDTQYFGPGTRLTVL.

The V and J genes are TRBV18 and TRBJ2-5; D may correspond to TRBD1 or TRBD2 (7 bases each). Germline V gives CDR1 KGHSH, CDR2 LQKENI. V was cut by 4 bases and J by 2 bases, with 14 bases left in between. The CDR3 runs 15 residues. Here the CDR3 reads CASSLQRGQQETQYF. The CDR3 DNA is TGTGCCAGCTCACTACAGCGGGGACAGCAAGAGACCCAGTACTTC.

The DNA for the CDR3 is TGTGCCAGCAGCTTAGGCAGGGAGGATGGCTACACCTTC. Amino acids: CASSLGREDGYTF. V usage is TRBV7-6 and J usage is TRBJ1-2, with D possibly being TRBD1 (5 bases). Germline V gene sequence: CDR1 SGHVS, CDR2 FNYEAQ. The CDR3 spans 13 residues. V gave up 1 base and J gave up 6 bases, with 9 bases separating them.

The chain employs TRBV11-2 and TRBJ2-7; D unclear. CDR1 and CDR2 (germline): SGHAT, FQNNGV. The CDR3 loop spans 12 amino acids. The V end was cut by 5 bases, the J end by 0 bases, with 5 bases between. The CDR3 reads CASSPPSYEQYF. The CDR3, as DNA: TGTGCCAGCAGCCCCCCCTCCTACGAGCAGTACTTC.

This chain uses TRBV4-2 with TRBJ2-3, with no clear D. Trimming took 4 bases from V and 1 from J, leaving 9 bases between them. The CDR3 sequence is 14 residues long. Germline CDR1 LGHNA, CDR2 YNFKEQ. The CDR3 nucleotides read TGTGCCAGCAGCCCCGCTGCCGGCACAGATACGCAGTATTTT. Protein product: CASSPAAGTDTQYF.

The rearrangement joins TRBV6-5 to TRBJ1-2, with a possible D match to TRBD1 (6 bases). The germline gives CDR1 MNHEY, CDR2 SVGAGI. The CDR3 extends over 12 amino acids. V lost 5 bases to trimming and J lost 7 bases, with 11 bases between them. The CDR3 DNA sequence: TGTGCCAGCAGTATACAGGGAGGTGGCTACACCTTC. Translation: CASSIQGGGYTF.